Presented here are 25 T cell receptor beta chains from one specimen sequenced in a study of blood T cell repertoires in COVID-19. The protocol was immunoSEQ multiplex PCR, while the TCRdb copy is restricted to in-frame clones and leaves out a portion. The sample has 150,000 or so clones, 60% to 85% seen once. The specimen sequenced was peripheral blood. The receptors were sampled from a man older than 75 with acute or convalescent COVID-19.

The rearrangement uses TRBV9 and TRBJ2-1, with D unresolved. The CDR3 contains 15 residues. The V gene lost 4 bases and the J gene lost 0 bases, with 11 bases spanning the gap. Germline V gives CDR1 SGDLS, CDR2 YYNGEE. This CDR3 reads CASSIQVGSYNEQFF. The CDR3 DNA reads as TGTGCCAGCAGCATCCAGGTTGGCTCCTACAATGAGCAGTTCTTC.

This clone appeared a single time. This chain joins TRBV27 and TRBJ2-6; 7 bases match TRBD1. CDR3 length: 21 amino acids. Trimming at V came to 0 bases and at J to 1 base, leaving 15 bases not matched to a gene. In germline, CDR1 is MNHEY, CDR2 SMNVEV (reference sequence). CDR3 sequence reads: CASSLSAQGFPKESGANVLTF. The CDR3 coding sequence is TGTGCCAGCAGTTTATCGGCACAGGGGTTCCCGAAGGAGTCTGGGGCCAACGTCCTGACTTTC. The full variable domain, completed using reference TRBV27 and TRBJ2-6, is EAQVTQNPRYLITVTGKKLTVTCSQNMNHEYMSWYRQDPGLGLRQIYYSMNVEVTDKGDVPEGYKVSRKEKRNFPLILESPSPNQTSLYFCASSLSAQGFPKESGANVLTFGAGSRLTVL.

This clone occurred once. This rearrangement joins TRBV29-1 to TRBJ1-2; weak D call: TRBD1 (6 bases). Trimming stripped 1 base from V and 4 bases from J, with 10 bases between. Germline-derived CDR1 and CDR2 are SQVTM and ANQGSEA. The length of the CDR3 is 13 residues. CDR3 nucleotide sequence: TGCAGCGTTGAAGGAACAGGGATCTATGGCTACACCTTC. Translation gives CSVEGTGIYGYTF.

The chain recombines TRBV6-5 with TRBJ2-7; 7 positions match TRBD1. The J segment lost 5 bases and the V segment lost 2 bases, leaving 3 bases of the junction unmatched. This CDR3 is built from 13 residues. Germline CDR1 is MNHEY and CDR2 is SVGAGI. The CDR3 here is CASSYEGANEQYF. In nucleotides, the CDR3 is TGTGCCAGCAGTTACGAGGGGGCAAACGAGCAGTACTTC.

The chain uses TRBV10-3 and TRBJ2-7, with D perhaps matching TRBD2 (7 bases). This CDR3 is 15 amino acids long. Germline lookup yields CDR1 ENHRY and CDR2 SYGVKD. V gave up 0 bases and J gave up 4 bases, with 13 bases separating them. The CDR3 spells CAISESPRGGYEQYF. CDR3 nucleotides: TGTGCCATCAGTGAGTCGCCAAGGGGGGGGTACGAGCAGTACTTC.

This clone occurred a few times. The gene calls are TRBV30 and TRBJ1-5; 7 positions match TRBD1. The V segment lost 5 bases and the J segment 6 bases; nucleotides outside the gene matches: 10. The CDR3 is made up of 14 amino acids. Germline V gene sequence: CDR1 GTSNPN, CDR2 SVGIG (reference sequence). The CDR3 sequence is CAWQLTGAGQPQHF. Written as DNA, the CDR3 is TGTGCCTGGCAACTTACAGGGGCTGGTCAGCCCCAGCATTTT.

J is TRBJ1-4 and V is TRBV29-1, with 7 bases that match TRBD1. The trim removed 4 bases at V and 8 bases at J, leaving 10 bases unmatched. Germline V lookup: CDR1 SQVTM, CDR2 ANQGSEA. This CDR3 is built from 14 residues. The CDR3 DNA sequence: TGCAGCGTTGCGACCCCCAGGGGGAGGGAAAAACTGTTTTTT. It specifies CSVATPRGREKLFF.

The chain carries TRBV6-2 or TRBV6-3 and TRBJ2-5; 7 nucleotides align to TRBD2. CDR1 MNHEY and CDR2 SVGEGT come from the germline V gene. The length of the CDR3 is 14 residues. J lost 4 bases, V lost 4 bases, and 6 bases had no gene match. Here the CDR3 DNA reads TGTGCCAGCAGTTGGGAGGGTCTGCGAGAGACCCAGTACTTC. It codes for CASSWEGLRETQYF.

The chain joins TRBV28 to TRBJ1-2; D not certain. In germline, CDR1 is MDHEN, CDR2 SYDVKM. This CDR3 is 13 amino acids long. Trimming shortened V by 4 bases and J by 0 bases, and 6 bases separated the two germline ends. This CDR3 is CASSSPANYGYTF. CDR3 in DNA: TGTGCCAGCAGTTCCCCGGCTAACTATGGCTACACCTTC.

The chain carries TRBV11-3 and TRBJ2-5, with D possibly being TRBD2 (5 bases). The CDR3 covers 14 residues. The germline V and J ends were trimmed by 1 base and 3 bases, with 9 bases remaining between them. Germline lookup yields CDR1 SGHNT and CDR2 YENEEA. In nucleotides, the CDR3 is TGTGCCAGCAGCTTAGGTGGACTGGAAGAGACCCAGTACTTC. Protein product: CASSLGGLEETQYF.

This clone was seen a few times. V and J are TRBV3-1 (or the pseudogene TRBV3-2) and TRBJ1-3; D unresolved. Between the trimmed V and J ends, which lost 2 bases and 0 bases, there was a span of 14 bases. The germline CDR1 and CDR2 sequences are LGHDT and YNNKEL (reference sequence). The CDR3 extends over 17 amino acids. CDR3 nucleotides: TGTGCCAGCAGCCAAAAATGGGGAGGGTACTCTGGAAACACCATATATTTT. Translated: CASSQKWGGYSGNTIYF.

The chain combines TRBV28 with TRBJ1-2; unclear D gene. Between the trimmed V and J ends, which lost 2 bases and 8 bases, there was a span of 12 bases. Germline loops: CDR1 MDHEN, CDR2 SYDVKM. The CDR3 runs to 13 residues. CDR3 DNA sequence: TGTGCCAGCAGTTTAGATCACGTTGGCGGCTACACCTTC. It specifies CASSLDHVGGYTF.

Only one count was recorded for this clone. The sample holds other DNA sequences that translate to the same CDR3. The rearrangement uses TRBV18 and TRBJ2-2, with a weak D call TRBD1 (6 bases). This CDR3 comprises 13 residues. Germline-derived CDR1 and CDR2 are KGHSH and LQKENI. Trimming left V 4 bases short and J 4 bases short, with 7 bases between. For the CDR3, the DNA is TGTGCCAGCTCACGGGACACCACCGGGGAGCTGTTTTTT. Translated: CASSRDTTGELFF.

The chain has TRBV5-4 and TRBJ2-1; 11 bases line up with TRBD2. Germline loops: CDR1 SGHNT, CDR2 YYREEE (reference sequence). V dropped 5 bases and J dropped 5; count of bases not matched to a gene: 6. The CDR3 is 15 residues long. The DNA of the CDR3 is TGTGCCAGCAGTCCCGGGACTAGCGGAAACAATGAGCAGTTCTTC. Translation: CASSPGTSGNNEQFF.

The chain recombines TRBV14 with TRBJ2-3; 11 positions agree with TRBD2. Germline assignment: CDR1 SGHDN and CDR2 FVKESK. The CDR3 sequence is 16 residues long. V gave up 4 bases and J gave up 2 bases; unmatched junction bases: 5. The CDR3, as DNA: TGTGCCAGCAGCCCCCTAGCGGGGGGAATCACAGATACGCAGTATTTT. Translating it yields CASSPLAGGITDTQYF.

This clone appeared once. This sequence joins TRBV18 and TRBJ2-7; D is possibly TRBD1 (6 bases). V lost 5 bases and J 9 bases, leaving 14 bases between the germline ends. Germline V gene sequence: CDR1 KGHSH, CDR2 LQKENI. The CDR3 consists of 12 residues. The CDR3: CASSIQGPGQYF. Here the CDR3 DNA reads TGTGCCAGCTCAATACAGGGACCTGGGCAGTACTTC. Combining the CDR3 with reference TRBV18 and TRBJ2-7 gives the whole variable domain NAGVMQNPRHLVRRRGQEARLRCSPMKGHSHVYWYRQLPEEGLKFMVYLQKENIIDESGMPKERFSAEFPKEGPSILRIQQVVRGDSAAYFCASSIQGPGQYFGPGTRLTVT.

The rearrangement joins TRBV19 to TRBJ2-6, with 7 bases fitting TRBD2. CDR1 is LNHDA and CDR2 is SQIVND in the germline V gene (reference sequence). This CDR3 is 17 amino acids long. The V segment lost 4 bases and the J segment 2 bases; nucleotides outside the gene matches: 8. The CDR3 nucleotides are TGTGCCAGTAGTACAATCCCTGGGGGGGCTGGGGCCAACGTCCTGACTTTC. This translates into CASSTIPGGAGANVLTF.

V usage is TRBV28 and J usage is TRBJ1-1, with a weak D call TRBD1 (6 bases). This CDR3 has 17 amino acids. Germline CDR1 and CDR2: MDHEN and SYDVKM. With 5 bases removed from V and 1 base from J, the gap between germline ends came to 20 bases. Written as DNA, the CDR3 is TGTGCCAGCAGTCCTATCCCCGGGGACATGTGGAACACTGAAGCTTTCTTT. Translation gives CASSPIPGDMWNTEAFF.

In its sample, this clone was seen once. The J gene is TRBJ1-2, the V gene TRBV28, with TRBD1 identical over 9 bases. Germline V CDR1 and CDR2: MDHEN, SYDVKM. This CDR3 spans 15 amino acids. Germline trimming cut 5 bases from V and 8 bases from J; bases unmatched to any gene: 12. The CDR3 nucleotides are TGTGCCAGCAGTAACAGGGGGCGACGAGCGTACGGCTACACCTTC. It specifies CASSNRGRRAYGYTF.

The chain has TRBV19 and TRBJ1-2; 8 bases map to TRBD1. The germline CDR1 and CDR2 sequences are LNHDA and SQIVND (reference sequence). The V and J ends lost 5 bases and 4 bases, in that order; junction bases with no gene match: 9. The CDR3 covers 15 residues. CDR3 in DNA: TGTGCCAGTAGTCTCTGGACAGGGAGCAGCTATGGCTACACCTTC. Its protein is CASSLWTGSSYGYTF. The full variable domain, rest sourced from reference TRBV19 and TRBJ1-2, is DGGITQSPKYLFRKEGQNVTLSCEQNLNHDAMYWYRQDPGQGLRLIYYSQIVNDFQKGDIAEGYSVSREKKESFPLTVTSAQKNPTAFYLCASSLWTGSSYGYTFGSGTRLTVV.

This chain links TRBV7-2 with TRBJ1-6, with 10 bases lining up with TRBD1. With 5 bases clipped from V and 9 bases from J, the junction kept 7 bases outside the gene matches. This CDR3 has 15 residues. In germline, CDR1 is SGHTA, CDR2 FQGNSA. CDR3 sequence: CASSKPGTGASPLHF. The CDR3 DNA sequence: TGTGCCAGCAGCAAACCCGGGACAGGGGCTTCACCCCTCCACTTT.

The chain uses TRBV9 and TRBJ2-1; D is possibly TRBD1 (6 bases). V was shortened by 4 bases and J by 4 bases, with 15 bases between the two germline ends. The CDR3 has 15 residues. Germline V gives CDR1 SGDLS, CDR2 YYNGEE. CDR3 coding DNA: TGTGCCAGCAGCCCTCGGGACAAAACGTACAATGAGCAGTTCTTC. Translation: CASSPRDKTYNEQFF.

The chain recombines TRBV6-1 with TRBJ1-1, with TRBD1 matching 7 bases. CDR3 length equals 14 residues. Trimming at V came to 6 bases and at J to 0 bases, leaving 4 bases not matched to a gene. The germline gives CDR1 MNHNS, CDR2 SASEGT. CDR3 nucleotide sequence: TGTGCCAGCAGCCAAGGGGGCGTGAACACTGAAGCTTTCTTT. This gives the protein CASSQGGVNTEAFF.

This chain joins TRBV3-1 (or the pseudogene TRBV3-2) and TRBJ2-1; 16 bases match TRBD2. V was clipped by 4 bases and J by 5 bases; unmatched bases: 2. The CDR3 is made up of 16 amino acids. The germline CDR1 and CDR2 sequences are LGHDT and YNNKEL (reference sequence). The CDR3 sequence is CASSRGLAGGNNEQFF. The CDR3, as DNA: TGTGCCAGCAGCCGGGGACTAGCGGGGGGGAACAATGAGCAGTTCTTC.

The chain combines TRBV2 with TRBJ2-3; 15 bases fit TRBD2. CDR1 and CDR2 (germline): SNHLY, FYNNEI. The CDR3 loop spans 16 amino acids. V lost 6 bases to trimming and J lost 6 bases; unmatched junction nucleotides: 7. CDR3 loop: CASRNGLAGGVDTQYF. The DNA for the CDR3 is TGTGCCAGCAGAAACGGACTAGCGGGGGGGGTGGATACGCAGTATTTT.